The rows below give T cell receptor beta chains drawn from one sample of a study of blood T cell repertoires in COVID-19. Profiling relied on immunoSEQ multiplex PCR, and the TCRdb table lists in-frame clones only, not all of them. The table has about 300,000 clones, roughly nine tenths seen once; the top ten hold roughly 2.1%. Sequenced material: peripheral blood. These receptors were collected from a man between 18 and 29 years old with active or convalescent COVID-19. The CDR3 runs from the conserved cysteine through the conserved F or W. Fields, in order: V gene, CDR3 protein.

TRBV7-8	CASSWGGNTEAFF
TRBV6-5	CASGAVLGGGEKLFF
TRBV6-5	CASSLDSNNSPLHF
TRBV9	CASSVAVTDTQYF
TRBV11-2	CASSADRATTDTQYF
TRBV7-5	CARSLAPLAGGFHEQYF
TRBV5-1	CASSLRQGPTEAFF
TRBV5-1	CASSLQVSTDTQYF
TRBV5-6	CASSFQGSYEQYF
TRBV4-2	CASSRSGDFYEQYF
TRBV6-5	CASSYSLAGSRDTQYF
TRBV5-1	CASSIQGGFGYTF
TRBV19	CASRLSNRDPEAFF
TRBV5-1	CASSAQLSGANVLTF
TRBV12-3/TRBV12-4	CASSIRDRQFF
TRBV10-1	CASSADRGSEKLFF
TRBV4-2	CASSLKWTSGVSGANVLTF
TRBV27	CASSYSGTGLNGYTF
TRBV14	CASSPQGQNQPQHF
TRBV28	CASRSDKSSYEQYF
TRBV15	CATSREFLAGYEQYF
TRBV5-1	CASTDGGSGANVLTF
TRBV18	CASSQLAGSSYEQYF
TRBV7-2	CASTRIPWTSGGPGDEQFF
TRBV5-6	CASSRGNYGYTF
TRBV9	CASSDAGNYEQYF